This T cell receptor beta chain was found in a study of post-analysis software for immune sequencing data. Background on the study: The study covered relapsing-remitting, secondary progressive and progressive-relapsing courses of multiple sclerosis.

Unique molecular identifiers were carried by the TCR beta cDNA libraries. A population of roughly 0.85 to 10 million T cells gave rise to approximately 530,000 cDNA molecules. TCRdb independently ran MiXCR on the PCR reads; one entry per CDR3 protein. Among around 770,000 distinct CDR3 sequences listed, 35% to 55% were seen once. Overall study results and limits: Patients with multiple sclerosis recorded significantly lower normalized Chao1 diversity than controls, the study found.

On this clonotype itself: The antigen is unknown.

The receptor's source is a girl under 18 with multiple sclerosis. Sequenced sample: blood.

As DNA, the CDR3 is TGCGCCAGCAGCCCTTCGGGACAGGGTGGTTACGAGCAGTACTTC. Protein product: CASSPSGQGGYEQYF. The rearrangement links TRBV5-1 to TRBJ2-7, with 9 bases lining up with TRBD1. Germline CDR1 SGHRS, CDR2 YFSETQ. J was trimmed by 4 bases and V by 4 bases; bases with no gene match: 9. The CDR3 runs to 15 residues.